Listed below are T cell receptor beta chains from one sample, sequenced in a study of identical twins. TCRdb redid the calling of the 5' RACE reads with MiXCR, one entry per CDR3 protein. This table has 450,000 to 500,000 distinct CDR3 sequences, more than 13% appearing once. The same sample was also studied in work on yellow fever vaccine responses in identical twins.

What was sequenced was CD4+ T cells sorted from blood. These receptors all stem from a young woman in good health. The CDR3 runs from the conserved cysteine through the conserved F or W. A D gene is named only where the DNA matches it firmly. The size field is filled for only some rows; it gives once, few, many or a size class.

j_call v_call d_call clone_size cdr3_nt cdr3_aa
TRBJ1-5 TRBV12-3/TRBV12-4 . . TGTGCCAGCTCGAAAGGAGACGGCAATCAGCCCCAGCATTTT CASSKGDGNQPQHF
TRBJ1-4 TRBV6-1 TRBD1 . TGTGCCAGCAGCGAATACAGGGGTTCAACTAATGAAAAACTGTTTTTT CASSEYRGSTNEKLFF
TRBJ2-1 TRBV15 TRBD1 . TGTGCCACCAGCAGGAACCGGGACAGGGTGGACAATGAGCAGTTCTTC CATSRNRDRVDNEQFF
TRBJ2-7 TRBV6-5 TRBD2 few TGTGCCAGCAGAAGGGAGACTAGCGGAGGCTACGAGCAGTACTTC CASRRETSGGYEQYF
TRBJ2-7 TRBV20-1 . many TGCAGTGCTAGAGACCTGAACAGAGCTCAGTACTTC CSARDLNRAQYF
TRBJ2-6 TRBV29-1 . few TGCAGCGGAATGTCTGGGGCCAACGTCCTGACTTTC CSGMSGANVLTF
TRBJ2-1 TRBV11-2 . . TGTGCCAGCAGCTTAAGGGGGACGGAGGGGATGGGTGAGCAGTTCTTC CASSLRGTEGMGEQFF
TRBJ2-2 TRBV14 . . TGTGCCAGCAGCCCGTACATGAACACCGGGGAGCTGTTTTTT CASSPYMNTGELFF
TRBJ2-1 TRBV24-1 TRBD1 . TGTGCCACCAGTGATTCCGGGACAGGGCCCTACAATGAGCAGTTCTTC CATSDSGTGPYNEQFF
TRBJ1-4 TRBV12-3/TRBV12-4 TRBD1 . TGTGCCAGCAGTTTAGTTTCAGGGGGCGTAAGTGAAAAACTGTTTTTT CASSLVSGGVSEKLFF
TRBJ2-3 TRBV5-1 TRBD2 . TGCGCCAGCAGCTTGGGCCGACAAGCGGGGGCCGACACAGATACGCAGTATTTT CASSLGRQAGADTDTQYF